This T cell receptor (beta chain) was captured in a study of cytomegalovirus exposure and HLA in healthy donors. Study-level points and caveats: In an earlier analysis, most TCR beta V segments were productive about 87% or about 30% of the time. Roughly uniform depth of sequencing across donors was assumed in presence/absence analyses.

This clone has just one count. Its target is not known. Primers for the PCR totalled 60 Vbeta and 13 Jbeta. In the source study's methods: Later analysis identified approximately 88 million unique TCR beta chains, 9 million to 13 million shared. Assay: immunoSEQ multiplex PCR; the TCRdb copy retains only in-frame clones and omits some. The V and J calls and clone size come from that table; D and trimming were worked out from the DNA. Found here are fewer than 250,000 clones, over 60% of them singletons; the top ten hold 4.5% to 5.5%. The sample consisted of PBMCs. The source of this sequence is a young man in good health and CMV-seropositive.

The CDR3 here is CASSDSRGLEQFF. The CDR3 DNA is TGTGCCAGCAGTGACTCCCGCGGTTTGGAGCAGTTCTTC. The rearrangement uses TRBV6-4 and TRBJ2-1; the D is unclear. CDR3 length equals 13 residues. The V end lost 0 bases, the J end lost 10 bases, and 10 bases lay between the germline ends. The germline V gene encodes CDR1 MRHNA and CDR2 SNTAGT.